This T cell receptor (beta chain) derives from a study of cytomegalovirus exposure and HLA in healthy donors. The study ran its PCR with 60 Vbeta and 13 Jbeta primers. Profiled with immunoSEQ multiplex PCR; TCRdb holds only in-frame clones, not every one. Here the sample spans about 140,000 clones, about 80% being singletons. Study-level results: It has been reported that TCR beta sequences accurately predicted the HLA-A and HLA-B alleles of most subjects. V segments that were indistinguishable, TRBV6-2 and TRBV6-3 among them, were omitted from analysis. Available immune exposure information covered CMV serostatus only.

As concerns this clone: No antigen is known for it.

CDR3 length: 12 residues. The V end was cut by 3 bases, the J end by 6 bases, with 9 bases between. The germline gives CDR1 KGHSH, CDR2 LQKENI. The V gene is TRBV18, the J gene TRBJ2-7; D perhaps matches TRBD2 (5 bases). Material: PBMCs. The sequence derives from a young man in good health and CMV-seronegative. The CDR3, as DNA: TGTGCCAGCTCACCCCTCGAGGGCGAGCAGTACTTC. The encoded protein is CASSPLEGEQYF.